This TCR beta chain is from a study of Graves' ophthalmopathy and Graves' hyperthyroidism. The authors amplified TCR beta CDR3 regions, and they did so from RNA transcripts for repertoire sequencing. The first-round RT-PCR employed HTBI primers together with the Qiagen OneStep RT-PCR kit. A multiplex PCR was then performed as the second round. Each CDR3 protein is one row after TCRdb ran MiXCR on the multiplex PCR reads. The sample has over a million distinct CDR3 sequences; about 35% are singletons. V lost 2 bases and J 1 base, leaving 17 bases between the germline ends. Germline CDR1 reads GTSNPN; CDR2 reads SVGIG (reference sequence). CDR3 size: 16 residues.

Sample: peripheral blood or thyroid tissue (not recorded which). The receptor was derived from an adult man with Graves' hyperthyroidism. The chain has TRBV30 and TRBJ1-1; TRBD1 might be the D (5 bases). The CDR3 nucleotides are TGTGCCTGGAGTCGCTGGGGGAGCCTGGAGAACACTGAAGCTTTCTTT. Translated, it gives CAWSRWGSLENTEAFF.